The following is a T cell receptor beta chain sequence with its context. What it binds is unknown. Unmatched junction bases numbered 5, after V lost 5 bases and J lost 4 bases. Germline V gives CDR1 SGHVS, CDR2 FNYEAQ. The CDR3 is 15 residues long. The sample originates from a study of graft-versus-host responses after intestinal transplantation. Study summary: The transplants performed in recipients were multivisceral, liver-intestinal, or isolated intestinal. Anti-thymocyte globulin was used for induction in all recipients, who then took tacrolimus and steroids for 2 to 4 years. Study results and limitations: Subjects displaying graft-donor T cell macrochimerism possessed elevated graft-versus-host to host-versus-graft clonal ratios inside allografts. Recipient marrow showed GvH clones, some seen first in ileum or blood.

Assay: immunoSEQ multiplex PCR; the TCRdb copy retains only in-frame clones and omits some. The sample carries about 94,000 clones, roughly 90% recorded once. The source of this sequence is a human donor who received an intestinal transplant. The V gene is TRBV7-6, the J gene TRBJ2-1, with TRBD1 matching over 10 bases. Sequenced material: unstimulated CD8+ T cells sorted from spleen or lymph node cells, taken before intestinal transplant. The CDR3 loop reads CASSETGGPYNEQFF. The CDR3 coding sequence is TGTGCCAGCAGCGAGACAGGGGGCCCATACAATGAGCAGTTCTTC. Full variable domain (outside the CDR3, taken from reference TRBV7-6 and TRBJ2-1): GAGVSQSPRYKVTKRGQDVALRCDPISGHVSLYWYRQALGQGPEFLTYFNYEAQQDKSGLPNDRFSAERPEGSISTLTIQRTEQRDSAMYRCASSETGGPYNEQFFGPGTRLTVL.